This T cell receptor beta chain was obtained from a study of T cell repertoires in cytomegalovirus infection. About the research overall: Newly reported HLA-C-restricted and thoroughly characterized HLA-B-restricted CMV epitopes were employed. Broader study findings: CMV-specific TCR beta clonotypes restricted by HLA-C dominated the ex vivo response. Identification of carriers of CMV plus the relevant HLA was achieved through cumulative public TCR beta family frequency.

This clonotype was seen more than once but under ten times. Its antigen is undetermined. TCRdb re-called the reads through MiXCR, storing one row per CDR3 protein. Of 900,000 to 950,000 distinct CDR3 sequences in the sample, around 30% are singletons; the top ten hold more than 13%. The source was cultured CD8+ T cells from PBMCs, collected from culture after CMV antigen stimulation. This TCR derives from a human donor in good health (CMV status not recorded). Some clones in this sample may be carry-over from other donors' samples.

The CDR3 loop reads CATSGTGSYEQYF. CDR3 nucleotides: TGTGCCACCTCCGGGACAGGGTCCTACGAGCAGTACTTC. The chain joins TRBV18 to TRBJ2-7, with TRBD1 matching over 9 bases. Germline V gene sequence: CDR1 KGHSH, CDR2 LQKENI. Trimming removed 10 bases from V and 1 base from J; junction bases left unmatched: 5. The CDR3 spans 13 residues.